This T cell receptor (beta chain) was captured in a study of cytomegalovirus exposure and HLA in healthy donors. Looking at the study overall: The study placed over 65% of its 350 to 400 genotyped donors in the Caucasian-associated ancestry cluster.

In the PCR, 60 Vbeta and 13 Jbeta primers were used. Original analysis: Some 9.9 million shared chains were among 65 million to 85 million unique TCR beta chains counted in a later analysis. The table came from immunoSEQ multiplex PCR; TCRdb's copy has only in-frame clones and leaves some out. V, J and clone size are those of that table, while D and trimming were read from the DNA. The sample has about 89,000 clones, around 60% seen once. Note on this clone: Its antigen remains unknown.

The V gene lost 0 bases and the J gene lost 11 bases, with 13 bases spanning the gap. In germline, CDR1 is MGHRA, CDR2 YSYEKL. This CDR3 is 13 amino acids long. Points from the study as a whole: Reports state that TCR beta sequences accurately predicted most subjects' HLA-A and HLA-B alleles. CMV serostatus alone was available as immune exposure information.

The specimen was PBMCs. This chain joins TRBV4-1 and TRBJ1-1; weak D call: TRBD1 (5 bases). The clonotype was recovered from a human donor in good health. This CDR3 reads CASSQDMNRWAFF. The CDR3 region has the DNA TGCGCCAGCAGCCAAGATATGAACAGGTGGGCTTTCTTT.